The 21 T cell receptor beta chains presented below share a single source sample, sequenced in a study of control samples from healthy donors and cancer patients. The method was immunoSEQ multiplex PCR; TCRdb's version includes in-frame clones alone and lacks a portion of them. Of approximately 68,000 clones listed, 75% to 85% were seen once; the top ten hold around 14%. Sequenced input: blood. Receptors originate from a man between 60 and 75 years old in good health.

The CDR3 spells CASRIRGGSGELFF. For the CDR3, the DNA is TGTGCCAGCCGAATCAGGGGGGGGTCCGGGGAGCTGTTTTTT. The rearrangement links TRBV6-5 to TRBJ2-2; either TRBD1 or TRBD2 may fit D (7 bases each). The length of the CDR3 is 14 residues. V was pared by 8 bases and J by 6 bases, with 16 bases between. The germline V gene has CDR1 MNHEY and CDR2 SVGAGI.

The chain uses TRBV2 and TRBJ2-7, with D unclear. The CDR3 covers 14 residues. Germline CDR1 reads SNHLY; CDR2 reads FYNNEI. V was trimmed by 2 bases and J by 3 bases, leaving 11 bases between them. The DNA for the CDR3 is TGTGCCAGCAGTGAATACAATGACCTCTACGAGCAGTACTTC. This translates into CASSEYNDLYEQYF.

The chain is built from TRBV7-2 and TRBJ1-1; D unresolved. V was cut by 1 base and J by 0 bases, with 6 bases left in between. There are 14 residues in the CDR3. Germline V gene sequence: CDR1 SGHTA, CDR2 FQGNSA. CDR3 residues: CASSLVSLNTEAFF. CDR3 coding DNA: TGTGCCAGCAGCTTAGTCAGCCTGAACACTGAAGCTTTCTTT.

CDR3 coding DNA: TGTGCCAGCAGCCCAGGGACTCTCGGGGAGCTGTTTTTT. Translation gives CASSPGTLGELFF. The rearrangement links TRBV7-9 to TRBJ2-2; perhaps TRBD2 as D (6 bases). Trimming took 5 bases from V and 7 from J, leaving 11 bases between them. Germline-derived CDR1 and CDR2 are SEHNR and FQNEAQ (reference sequence). The CDR3 is 13 residues long.

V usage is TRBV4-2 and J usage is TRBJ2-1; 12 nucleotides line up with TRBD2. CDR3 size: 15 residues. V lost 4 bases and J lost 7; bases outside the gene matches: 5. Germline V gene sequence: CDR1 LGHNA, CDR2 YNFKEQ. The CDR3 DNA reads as TGTGCCAGCAGCCCCACTAGCGGGAGGATAAATGAGCAGTTCTTC. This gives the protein CASSPTSGRINEQFF.

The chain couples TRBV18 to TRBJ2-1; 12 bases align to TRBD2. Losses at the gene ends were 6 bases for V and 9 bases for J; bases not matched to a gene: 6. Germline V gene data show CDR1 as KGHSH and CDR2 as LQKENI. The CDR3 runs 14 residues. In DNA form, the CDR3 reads TGTGCCAGCTCGAGGACTAGCGGGATATCTGAGCAGTTCTTC. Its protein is CASSRTSGISEQFF. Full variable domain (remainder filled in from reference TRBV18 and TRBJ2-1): NAGVMQNPRHLVRRRGQEARLRCSPMKGHSHVYWYRQLPEEGLKFMVYLQKENIIDESGMPKERFSAEFPKEGPSILRIQQVVRGDSAAYFCASSRTSGISEQFFGPGTRLTVL.

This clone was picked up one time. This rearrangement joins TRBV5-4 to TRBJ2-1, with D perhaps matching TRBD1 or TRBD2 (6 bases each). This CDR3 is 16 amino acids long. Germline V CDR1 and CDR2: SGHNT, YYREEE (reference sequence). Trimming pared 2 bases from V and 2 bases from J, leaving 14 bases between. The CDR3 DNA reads TGTGCCAGCAGCTTAGGGGGGAGGATCCCCTACAATGAGCAGTTCTTC. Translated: CASSLGGRIPYNEQFF.

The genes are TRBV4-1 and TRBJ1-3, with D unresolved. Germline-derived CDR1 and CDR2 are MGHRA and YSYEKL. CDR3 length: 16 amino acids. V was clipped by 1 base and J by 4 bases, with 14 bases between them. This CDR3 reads CASSQAYPLGGNTIYF. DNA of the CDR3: TGCGCCAGCAGCCAAGCGTACCCTCTAGGGGGAAACACCATATATTTT.

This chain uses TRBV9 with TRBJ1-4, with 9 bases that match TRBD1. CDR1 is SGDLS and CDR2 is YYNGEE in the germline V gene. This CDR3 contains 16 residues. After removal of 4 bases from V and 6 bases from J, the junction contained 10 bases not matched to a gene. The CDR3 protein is CASSRTTGGGYEKLFF. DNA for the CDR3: TGTGCCAGCAGCCGAACCACAGGGGGCGGTTATGAAAAACTGTTTTTT.

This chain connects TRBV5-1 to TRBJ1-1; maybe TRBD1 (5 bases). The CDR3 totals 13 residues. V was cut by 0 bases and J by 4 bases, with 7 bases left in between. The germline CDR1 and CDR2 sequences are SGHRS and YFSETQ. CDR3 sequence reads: CASSLVRGTEAFF. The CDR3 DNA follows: TGCGCCAGCAGCTTGGTTAGGGGCACTGAAGCTTTCTTT. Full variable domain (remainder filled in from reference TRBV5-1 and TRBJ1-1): KAGVTQTPRYLIKTRGQQVTLSCSPISGHRSVSWYQQTPGQGLQFLFEYFSETQRNKGNFPGRFSGRQFSNSRSEMNVSTLELGDSALYLCASSLVRGTEAFFGQGTRLTVV.

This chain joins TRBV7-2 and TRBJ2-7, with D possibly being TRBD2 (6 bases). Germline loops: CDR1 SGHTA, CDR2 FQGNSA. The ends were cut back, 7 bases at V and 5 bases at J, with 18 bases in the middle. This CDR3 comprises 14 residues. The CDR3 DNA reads TGTGCCAGCAATACCGGGGGACTTCGCGACGAGCAGTACTTC. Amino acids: CASNTGGLRDEQYF.

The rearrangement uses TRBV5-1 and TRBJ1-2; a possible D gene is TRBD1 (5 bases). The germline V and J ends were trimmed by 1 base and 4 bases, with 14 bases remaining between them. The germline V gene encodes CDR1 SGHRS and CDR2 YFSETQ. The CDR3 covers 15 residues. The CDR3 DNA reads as TGCGCCAGCAGCTTGACTGGGGGAGATGGCTATGGCTACACCTTC. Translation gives CASSLTGGDGYGYTF.

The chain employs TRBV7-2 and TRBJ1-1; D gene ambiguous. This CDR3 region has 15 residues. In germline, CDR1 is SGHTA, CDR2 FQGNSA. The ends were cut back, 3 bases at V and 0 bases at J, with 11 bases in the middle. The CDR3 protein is CASSLQQHMNTEAFF. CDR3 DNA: TGTGCCAGCAGCTTGCAGCAGCACATGAACACTGAAGCTTTCTTT.

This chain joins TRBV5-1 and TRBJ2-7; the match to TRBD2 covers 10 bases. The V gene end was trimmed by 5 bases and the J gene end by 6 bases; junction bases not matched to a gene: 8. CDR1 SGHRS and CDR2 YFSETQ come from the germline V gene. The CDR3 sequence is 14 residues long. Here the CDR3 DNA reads TGCGCCAGCAGTTCTCTAGCGGGAGCTCTCGAGCAGTACTTC. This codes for CASSSLAGALEQYF.

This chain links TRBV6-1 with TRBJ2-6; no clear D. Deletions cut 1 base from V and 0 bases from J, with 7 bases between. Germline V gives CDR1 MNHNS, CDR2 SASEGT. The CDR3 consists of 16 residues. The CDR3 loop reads CASSEDMGSGANVLTF. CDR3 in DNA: TGTGCCAGCAGTGAAGATATGGGCTCTGGGGCCAACGTCCTGACTTTC.

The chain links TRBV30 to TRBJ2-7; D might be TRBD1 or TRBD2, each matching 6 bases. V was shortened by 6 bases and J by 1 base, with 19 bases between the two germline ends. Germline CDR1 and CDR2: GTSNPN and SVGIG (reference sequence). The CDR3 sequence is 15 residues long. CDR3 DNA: TGTGCCTGTGTCCGGAGGGGGGCAGTTTCCTACGAGCAGTACTTC. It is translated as CACVRRGAVSYEQYF.

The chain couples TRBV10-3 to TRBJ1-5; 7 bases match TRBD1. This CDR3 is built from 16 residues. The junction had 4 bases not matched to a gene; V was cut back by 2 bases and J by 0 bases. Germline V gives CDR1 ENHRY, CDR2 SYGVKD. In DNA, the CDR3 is TGTGCCATCAGTGAGCGGGACAGCTATAGCAATCAGCCCCAGCATTTT. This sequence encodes CAISERDSYSNQPQHF.

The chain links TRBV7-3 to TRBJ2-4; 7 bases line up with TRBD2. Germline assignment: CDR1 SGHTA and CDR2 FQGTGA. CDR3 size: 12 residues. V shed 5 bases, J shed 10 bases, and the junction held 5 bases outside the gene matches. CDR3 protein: CASSLPGGIQYF. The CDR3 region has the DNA TGTGCCAGCAGCCTCCCCGGGGGGATTCAGTACTTC.

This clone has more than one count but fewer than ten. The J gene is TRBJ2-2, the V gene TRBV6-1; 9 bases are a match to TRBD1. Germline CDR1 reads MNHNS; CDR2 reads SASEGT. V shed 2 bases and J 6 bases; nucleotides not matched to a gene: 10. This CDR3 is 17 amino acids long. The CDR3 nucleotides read TGTGCCAGCAGTGAAACCTCGCACAGGGGGCTGGCCGGGGAGCTGTTTTTT. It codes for CASSETSHRGLAGELFF.

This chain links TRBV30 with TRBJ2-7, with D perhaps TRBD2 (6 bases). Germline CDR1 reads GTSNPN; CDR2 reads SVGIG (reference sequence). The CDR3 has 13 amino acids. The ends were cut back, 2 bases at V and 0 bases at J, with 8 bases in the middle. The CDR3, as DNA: TGTGCCTGGAGTAGGGGACTCTCCTACGAGCAGTACTTC. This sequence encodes CAWSRGLSYEQYF.

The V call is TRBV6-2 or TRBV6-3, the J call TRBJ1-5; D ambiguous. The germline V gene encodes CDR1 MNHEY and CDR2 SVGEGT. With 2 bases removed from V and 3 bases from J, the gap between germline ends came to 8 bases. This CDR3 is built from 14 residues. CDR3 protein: CASSYRRDNQPQHF. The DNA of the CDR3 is TGTGCCAGCAGTTACCGACGGGACAATCAGCCCCAGCATTTT.